Below are 29 T cell receptor beta chains sequenced from a single sample in a study of cytomegalovirus exposure and HLA in healthy donors. PCR involved 60 Vbeta and 13 Jbeta primers. Sequencing was performed with immunoSEQ multiplex PCR; in TCRdb, only in-frame clones are kept and a portion is missing. The sample carries nearly 65,000 clones, approximately 73% recorded once. Sequenced material: PBMCs. The receptors derive from a man over 45 in good health and CMV-seronegative.

V usage is TRBV19 and J usage is TRBJ2-5; TRBD2 matches 7 bases. Germline CDR1 reads LNHDA; CDR2 reads SQIVND (reference sequence). This CDR3 is built from 14 residues. Trimming removed 5 bases from V and 9 bases from J; junction bases left unmatched: 12. The chain's CDR3 is CASSFQWGGEAQYF. CDR3 sequence (DNA): TGTGCCAGTAGTTTCCAATGGGGAGGGGAGGCCCAGTACTTC.

V gene TRBV30 combines with J gene TRBJ1-1; no reliable D call. Trimming removed 0 bases from V and 5 bases from J, with 10 bases in between. Germline assignment: CDR1 GTSNPN and CDR2 SVGIG (reference sequence). The CDR3 length is 13 residues. This CDR3 reads CAWSVKRRTEAFF. CDR3 bases: TGTGCCTGGAGTGTAAAGCGACGGACTGAAGCTTTCTTT. Looking up the rest from reference TRBV30 and TRBJ1-1 gives the full variable domain: SQTIHQWPATLVQPVGSPLSLECTVEGTSNPNLYWYRQAAGRGLQLLFYSVGIGQISSEVPQNLSASRPQDRQFILSSKKLLLSDSGFYLCAWSVKRRTEAFFGQGTRLTVV.

CDR3 amino acids: CASSVPRGGGTDTQYF. DNA of the CDR3: TGTGCCAGCAGCGTACCCCGGGGGGGAGGCACAGATACGCAGTATTTT. The genes are TRBV9 and TRBJ2-3; 8 bases align to TRBD2. Germline V gene data show CDR1 as SGDLS and CDR2 as YYNGEE. V shed 1 base, J shed 1 base, and the junction held 5 bases outside the gene matches. This CDR3 is built from 16 residues.

This chain links TRBV18 with TRBJ2-3, with D maybe TRBD1 (6 bases). The CDR3 is 16 amino acids. V was cut by 1 base and J by 6 bases, with 17 bases left in between. Germline assignment: CDR1 KGHSH and CDR2 LQKENI. CDR3 amino acids: CASSPLGRGGADTQYF. CDR3 nucleotides: TGTGCCAGCTCACCACTTGGACGAGGGGGAGCCGATACGCAGTATTTT.

This chain uses TRBV30 with TRBJ2-1; 11 bases are shared with TRBD2. Losses at the gene ends were 3 bases for V and 1 base for J; bases not matched to a gene: 5. Germline values: CDR1 GTSNPN, CDR2 SVGIG (reference sequence). The CDR3 contains 16 residues. CDR3 in DNA: TGTGCCTGGAGGGATCTAGCGGGGGGATCCTACAATGAGCAGTTCTTC. It is translated as CAWRDLAGGSYNEQFF.

V gene TRBV9 combines with J gene TRBJ2-5; no firm D call. V gave up 4 bases and J gave up 2 bases, with 15 bases separating them. There are 15 residues in the CDR3. The germline CDR1 and CDR2 sequences are SGDLS and YYNGEE. The CDR3 loop is CASSPAGRPQETQYF. The CDR3 bases are TGTGCCAGCAGCCCAGCCGGCAGGCCGCAAGAGACCCAGTACTTC.

V gene TRBV29-1 combines with J gene TRBJ1-1; 10 bases fit TRBD1. The CDR3 covers 15 residues. V was pared by 7 bases and J by 1 base, with 9 bases of the junction left unmatched. Germline assignment: CDR1 SQVTM and CDR2 ANQGSEA. The DNA of the CDR3 is TGCAGCGCCGAACCGACAGGGGGCAAGAACACTGAAGCTTTCTTT. Translated, it gives CSAEPTGGKNTEAFF.

CDR3 bases: TGTGCCAGCAGCCAAGGGACAGGAAGTCGAAACACTGAAGCTTTCTTT. This encodes CASSQGTGSRNTEAFF. The chain combines TRBV5-8 with TRBJ1-1; 8 bases are a match to TRBD1. Germline values: CDR1 SGHTS, CDR2 YDEGEE. V was pared by 4 bases and J by 2 bases, with 10 bases of the junction left unmatched. The CDR3 has 16 residues.

The gene calls are TRBV5-1 and TRBJ2-7; the D gene is possibly TRBD2 (5 bases). The V and J ends lost 1 base and 4 bases respectively, with 9 bases between them. This CDR3 region has 13 residues. Germline V CDR1 and CDR2: SGHRS, YFSETQ. In nucleotides, the CDR3 is TGCGCCAGCAGCTTGCGGGAAGAATACGAGCAGTACTTC. It codes for CASSLREEYEQYF.

V gene TRBV5-5 combines with J gene TRBJ2-5; 8 bases match TRBD1. The CDR3 consists of 18 residues. Germline CDR1 and CDR2: SGHKS and YYEKEE (reference sequence). Losses at the gene ends were 2 bases for V and 1 base for J; bases not matched to a gene: 13. CDR3 amino acids: CASSFLLLDRVSQETQYF. The DNA of the CDR3 is TGTGCCAGCAGCTTTCTTTTGTTGGACAGGGTAAGCCAAGAGACCCAGTACTTC.

By frequency in the sample, this clone is medium-sized. This chain joins TRBV2 and TRBJ1-5; TRBD1 agrees at 8 bases. This CDR3 comprises 14 residues. V lost 7 bases, J lost 6 bases, and 8 bases stayed unmatched. Germline V lookup: CDR1 SNHLY, CDR2 FYNNEI. The CDR3 DNA reads as TGTGCCAGCACCGATACAGGGGGTCGTCAGCCCCAGCATTTT. Protein sequence: CASTDTGGRQPQHF.

V is TRBV19 and J is TRBJ1-4; D remains unclear. Trimming pared 3 bases from V and 8 bases from J, leaving 7 bases between. Germline lookup yields CDR1 LNHDA and CDR2 SQIVND (reference sequence). CDR3 size: 12 residues. DNA of the CDR3: TGTGCCAGTAGTATCAACAAGGAAAAACTGTTTTTT. This translates into CASSINKEKLFF.

The rearrangement joins TRBV11-3 to TRBJ1-1; D is unresolved. The germline V and J ends were trimmed by 5 bases and 5 bases, with 9 bases remaining between them. CDR1 and CDR2 from the germline V gene are SGHNT and YENEEA. CDR3 length: 12 residues. In DNA, the CDR3 is TGTGCCAGCAGCGCGGCGGGAACTGAAGCTTTCTTT. Its translation: CASSAAGTEAFF.

The chain joins TRBV6-6 to TRBJ2-3, with D possibly matching TRBD1 (6 bases). This CDR3 region has 14 residues. From germline, CDR1 is MNHNY and CDR2 SVGAGI (reference sequence). V was pared by 7 bases and J by 1 base, with 12 bases between. CDR3 sequence: CASKGDRGTDTQYF. The CDR3 DNA is TGTGCCAGCAAGGGGGATCGGGGCACAGATACGCAGTATTTT.

The V and J genes are TRBV6-5 and TRBJ2-7, with 11 bases fitting TRBD1. The V gene's germline CDR1 is MNHEY and CDR2 SVGAGI. CDR3 length equals 14 residues. With 5 bases clipped from V and 5 bases from J, the junction kept 5 bases outside the gene matches. DNA for the CDR3: TGTGCCAGCAGTAACGGACAGGGGGCTGACGAGCAGTACTTC. This encodes CASSNGQGADEQYF.

The chain employs TRBV6-1 and TRBJ1-2; D perhaps matches TRBD1 (5 bases). The V and J ends lost 1 base and 8 bases respectively, with 14 bases between them. The CDR3 runs 14 residues. Germline V gene data show CDR1 as MNHNS and CDR2 as SASEGT. Here the CDR3 DNA reads TGTGCCAGCAGTGAAGTGTCAAGGGGCGCAGGCTACACCTTC. As protein: CASSEVSRGAGYTF.

The chain employs TRBV7-8 and TRBJ2-1, with D possibly being TRBD2 (6 bases). This CDR3 comprises 16 residues. Germline CDR1 and CDR2: SGHVS and FQNEAQ. V lost 1 base to trimming and J lost 5 bases, with 15 bases between them. The CDR3 coding sequence is TGTGCCAGCAGCTTAGTTGGGGGACTCGGGAACAATGAGCAGTTCTTC. Protein: CASSLVGGLGNNEQFF.

V usage is TRBV4-1 and J usage is TRBJ2-2; 11 bases align to TRBD2. This CDR3 is built from 16 residues. CDR1 MGHRA and CDR2 YSYEKL come from the germline V gene. The V segment lost 4 bases and the J segment 3 bases; nucleotides outside the gene matches: 4. The CDR3 is CASSPWTSGHTGELFF. The DNA of the CDR3 is TGCGCCAGCAGCCCATGGACTAGCGGGCACACCGGGGAGCTGTTTTTT.

The chain combines TRBV11-3 with TRBJ2-1; 7 bases fit TRBD1. Germline V gene lookup returns CDR1 SGHNT and CDR2 YENEEA. CDR3 length: 16 amino acids. J gave up 1 base and V 4 bases, and 7 bases lay outside the gene matches. The CDR3 bases are TGTGCCAGCAGCTCAAACCGGGACAGTTCCTACAATGAGCAGTTCTTC. It specifies CASSSNRDSSYNEQFF.

By share, this clone ranks as medium-sized. This sample also contains other DNA sequences that code for the same CDR3. This chain joins TRBV10-3 and TRBJ2-1; 13 bases are a match to TRBD2. In germline, CDR1 is ENHRY, CDR2 SYGVKD. CDR3 length: 18 residues. Trimming at V came to 4 bases and at J to 2 bases, leaving 8 bases not matched to a gene. The CDR3 spells CAISGYLGLAGAYNEQFF. DNA of the CDR3: TGTGCCATCAGTGGTTACTTAGGACTAGCGGGAGCCTACAATGAGCAGTTCTTC.

The chain links TRBV5-6 to TRBJ1-1, with 8 positions matching TRBD1. This CDR3 region has 15 residues. V shed 0 bases and J 3 bases; nucleotides not matched to a gene: 4. Germline CDR1 and CDR2: SGHDT and YYEEEE. CDR3 residues: CASSLAQGAYTEAFF. CDR3 nucleotides: TGTGCCAGCAGCTTGGCGCAGGGGGCGTACACTGAAGCTTTCTTT.

In regard to this clone: A far larger clone is only one base removed, so a read error is likely. This sample includes further DNA sequences coding for the same CDR3. The chain joins TRBV25-1 to TRBJ1-1; no firm D call. This CDR3 is 15 amino acids long. CDR1 is MGHDK and CDR2 is SYGVNS in the germline V gene. Trimming took 6 bases from V and 4 from J, leaving 18 bases between them. The CDR3 DNA follows: TGTGCCAGCAGACGCCTCGGAGGGTTGACCACTGAAGCTTTCTTT. This translates into CASRRLGGLTTEAFF. Looking up the rest from reference TRBV25-1 and TRBJ1-1 gives the full variable domain: EADIYQTPRYLVIGTGKKITLECSQTMGHDKMYWYQQDPGMELHLIHYSYGVNSTEKGDLSSESTVSRIRTEHFPLTLESARPSHTSQYLCASRRLGGLTTEAFFGQGTRLTVV.

The chain links TRBV2 to TRBJ2-7; D is possibly TRBD1 (5 bases). CDR3 length equals 15 residues. The V end was cut by 2 bases, the J end by 6 bases, with 17 bases between. Germline assignment: CDR1 SNHLY and CDR2 FYNNEI. DNA for the CDR3: TGTGCCAGCAGTGAATTTGGGGCACCCCGGCGCGAGCAGTACTTC. Residues: CASSEFGAPRREQYF.

This sequence joins TRBV5-8 and TRBJ1-5; tentatively, D is TRBD1 (5 bases). Trimming shortened V by 1 base and J by 2 bases, and 10 bases separated the two germline ends. Germline V gene lookup returns CDR1 SGHTS and CDR2 YDEGEE. The CDR3 contains 15 residues. CDR3 region: CASSLRGEGNQPQHF. The CDR3 DNA is TGTGCCAGCAGCTTGAGGGGTGAGGGCAATCAGCCCCAGCATTTT.

V gene TRBV5-1 combines with J gene TRBJ2-7; 8 bases match TRBD1. From germline, CDR1 is SGHRS and CDR2 YFSETQ. J gave up 0 bases and V 7 bases, and 6 bases lay outside the gene matches. The CDR3 has 14 amino acids. Here the CDR3 reads CASRDRRDSYEQYF. The CDR3 nucleotides are TGCGCCAGCCGGGACAGGCGGGACTCCTACGAGCAGTACTTC.

The rearrangement joins TRBV19 to TRBJ1-1; unclear D gene. Germline CDR1 LNHDA, CDR2 SQIVND (reference sequence). Trimming removed 10 bases from V and 1 base from J, with 16 bases in between. There are 14 residues in the CDR3. The DNA for the CDR3 is TGTGCCACTCAGAGCGGAAAGGAGAACACTGAAGCTTTCTTT. The encoded protein is CATQSGKENTEAFF.

Here the CDR3 DNA reads TGCGCCAGCAGCTTGGATGATCCGGCCTACAATGAGCAGTTCTTC. Its translation: CASSLDDPAYNEQFF. The chain is built from TRBV5-1 and TRBJ2-1; D is unresolved. V lost 0 bases to trimming and J lost 2 bases, with 9 bases between them. The CDR3 loop spans 15 amino acids. Germline CDR1 is SGHRS and CDR2 is YFSETQ.

This chain joins TRBV7-9 and TRBJ1-2; D is undetermined. V lost 4 bases and J 5 bases, leaving 11 bases between the germline ends. The CDR3 runs to 13 residues. Per germline, CDR1 SEHNR and CDR2 FQNEAQ (reference sequence). The CDR3 reads CASSSGLLYGYTF. Here the CDR3 DNA reads TGTGCCAGCAGCTCAGGACTGCTTTATGGCTACACCTTC.

This clone was detected a few times. The gene calls are TRBV28 and TRBJ2-2; 7 nucleotides agree with TRBD1. CDR1 is MDHEN and CDR2 is SYDVKM in the germline V gene. The CDR3 runs 17 residues. V was pared by 3 bases and J by 5 bases, with 12 bases of the junction left unmatched. The CDR3 loop is CASSFWTGRRGTGELFF. The CDR3 region has the DNA TGTGCCAGCAGTTTTTGGACAGGCCGACGAGGGACCGGGGAGCTGTTTTTT.